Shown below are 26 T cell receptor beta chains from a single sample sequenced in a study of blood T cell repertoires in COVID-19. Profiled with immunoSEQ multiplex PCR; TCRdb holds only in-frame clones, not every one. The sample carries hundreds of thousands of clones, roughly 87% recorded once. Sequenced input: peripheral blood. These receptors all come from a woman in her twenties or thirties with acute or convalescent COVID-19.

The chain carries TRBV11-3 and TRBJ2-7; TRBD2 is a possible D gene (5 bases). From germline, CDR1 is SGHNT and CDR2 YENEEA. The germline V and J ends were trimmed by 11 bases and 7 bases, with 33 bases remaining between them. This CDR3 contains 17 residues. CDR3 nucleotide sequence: TGTGCCTGCCAGGCGAACCGCGGTGCGGGTGCGCTGGGGGAGCAGTACTTC. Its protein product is CACQANRGAGALGEQYF.

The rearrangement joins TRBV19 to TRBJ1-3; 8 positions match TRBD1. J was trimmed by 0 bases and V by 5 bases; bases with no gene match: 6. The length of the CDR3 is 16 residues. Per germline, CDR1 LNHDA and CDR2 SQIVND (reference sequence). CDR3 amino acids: CASSGDRPYSGNTIYF. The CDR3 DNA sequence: TGTGCCAGTAGTGGGGACAGGCCCTACTCTGGAAACACCATATATTTT. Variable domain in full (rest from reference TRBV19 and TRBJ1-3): DGGITQSPKYLFRKEGQNVTLSCEQNLNHDAMYWYRQDPGQGLRLIYYSQIVNDFQKGDIAEGYSVSREKKESFPLTVTSAQKNPTAFYLCASSGDRPYSGNTIYFGEGSWLTVV.

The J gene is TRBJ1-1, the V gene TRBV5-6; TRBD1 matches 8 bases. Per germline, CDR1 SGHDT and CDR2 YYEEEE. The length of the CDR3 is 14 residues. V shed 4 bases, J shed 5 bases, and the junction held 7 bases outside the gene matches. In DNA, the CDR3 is TGTGCCAGCAGCAGGGACAGGCGACGAACTGAAGCTTTCTTT. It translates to CASSRDRRRTEAFF.

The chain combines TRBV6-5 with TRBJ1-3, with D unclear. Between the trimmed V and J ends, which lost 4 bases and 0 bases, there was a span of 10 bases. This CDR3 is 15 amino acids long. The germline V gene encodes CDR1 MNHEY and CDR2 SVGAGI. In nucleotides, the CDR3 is TGTGCCAGCAGTTTAGCGCTTAGCTCTGGAAACACCATATATTTT. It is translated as CASSLALSSGNTIYF.

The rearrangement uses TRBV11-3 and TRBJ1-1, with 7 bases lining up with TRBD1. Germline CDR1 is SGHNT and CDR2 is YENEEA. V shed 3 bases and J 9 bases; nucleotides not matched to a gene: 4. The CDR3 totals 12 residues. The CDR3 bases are TGTGCCAGCAGCTTTCAGGGGGGAAAAGCTTTCTTT. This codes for CASSFQGGKAFF.

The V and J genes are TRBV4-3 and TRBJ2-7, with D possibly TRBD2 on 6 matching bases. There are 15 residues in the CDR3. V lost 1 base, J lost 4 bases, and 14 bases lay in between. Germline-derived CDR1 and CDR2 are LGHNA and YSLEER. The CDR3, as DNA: TGCGCCAGCAGCCAAGTCGGGGGAGGTTTATACGAGCAGTACTTC. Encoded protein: CASSQVGGGLYEQYF.

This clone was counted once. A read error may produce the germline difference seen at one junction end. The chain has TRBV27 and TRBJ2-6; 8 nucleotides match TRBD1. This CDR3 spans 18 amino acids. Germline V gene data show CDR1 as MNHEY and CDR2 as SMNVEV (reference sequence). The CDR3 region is CATSSGLGQGSGANVLTF. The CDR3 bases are TGTGCCACCAGTTCGGGGTTAGGACAGGGCTCTGGGGCCAACGTCCTGACTTTC.

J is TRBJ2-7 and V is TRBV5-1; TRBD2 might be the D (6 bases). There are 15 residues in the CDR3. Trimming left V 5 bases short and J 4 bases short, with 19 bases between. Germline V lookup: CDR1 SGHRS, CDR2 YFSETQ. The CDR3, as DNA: TGCGCCAGCAGGAATTTAGGTGACGCGGGGTACGAGCAGTACTTC. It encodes CASRNLGDAGYEQYF. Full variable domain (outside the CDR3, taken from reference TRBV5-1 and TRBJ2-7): KAGVTQTPRYLIKTRGQQVTLSCSPISGHRSVSWYQQTPGQGLQFLFEYFSETQRNKGNFPGRFSGRQFSNSRSEMNVSTLELGDSALYLCASRNLGDAGYEQYFGPGTRLTVT.

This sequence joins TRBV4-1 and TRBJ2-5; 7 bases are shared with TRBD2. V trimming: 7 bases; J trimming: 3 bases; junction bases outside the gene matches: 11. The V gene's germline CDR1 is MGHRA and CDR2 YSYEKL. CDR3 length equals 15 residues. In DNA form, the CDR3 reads TGCGCCAGCACCACAGCGGGAACCCGAAAAGAGACCCAGTACTTC. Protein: CASTTAGTRKETQYF.

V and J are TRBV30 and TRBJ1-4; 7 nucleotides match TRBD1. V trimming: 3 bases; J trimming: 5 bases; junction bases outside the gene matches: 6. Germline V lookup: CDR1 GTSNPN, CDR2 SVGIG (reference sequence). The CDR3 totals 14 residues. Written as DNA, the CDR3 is TGTGCCTGGAGCCTGACAGGGCGAAATGAAAAACTGTTTTTT. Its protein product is CAWSLTGRNEKLFF.

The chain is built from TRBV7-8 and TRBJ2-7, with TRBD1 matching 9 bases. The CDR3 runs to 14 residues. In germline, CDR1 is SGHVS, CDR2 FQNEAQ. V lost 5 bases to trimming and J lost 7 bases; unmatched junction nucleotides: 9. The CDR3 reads CASSPLFDRGEQYF. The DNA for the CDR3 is TGTGCCAGCAGCCCCCTGTTCGACAGGGGGGAGCAGTACTTC. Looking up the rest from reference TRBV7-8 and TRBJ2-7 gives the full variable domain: GAGVSQSPRYKVAKRGQDVALRCDPISGHVSLFWYQQALGQGPEFLTYFQNEAQLDKSGLPSDRFFAERPEGSVSTLKIQRTQQEDSAVYLCASSPLFDRGEQYFGPGTRLTVT.

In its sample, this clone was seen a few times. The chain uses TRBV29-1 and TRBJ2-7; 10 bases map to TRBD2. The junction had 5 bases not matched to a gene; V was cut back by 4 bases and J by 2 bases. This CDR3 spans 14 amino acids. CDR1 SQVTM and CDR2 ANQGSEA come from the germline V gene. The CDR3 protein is CSVATSGAAYEQYF. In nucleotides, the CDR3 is TGCAGCGTTGCTACTAGCGGGGCAGCCTACGAGCAGTACTTC.

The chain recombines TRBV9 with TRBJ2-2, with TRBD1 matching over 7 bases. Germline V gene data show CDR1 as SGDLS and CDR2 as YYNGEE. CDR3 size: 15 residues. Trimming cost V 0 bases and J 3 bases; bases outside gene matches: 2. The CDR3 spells CASSVVTGDTGELFF. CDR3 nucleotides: TGTGCCAGCAGCGTAGTTACAGGGGACACCGGGGAGCTGTTTTTT.

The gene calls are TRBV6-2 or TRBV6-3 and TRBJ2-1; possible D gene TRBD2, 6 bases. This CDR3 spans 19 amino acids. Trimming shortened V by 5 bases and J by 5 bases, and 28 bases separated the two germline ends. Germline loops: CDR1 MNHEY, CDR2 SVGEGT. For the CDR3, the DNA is TGTGCCAGCAGTCCAAACCTTGTTCGGCAGGGAGGCAACCACAATGAGCAGTTCTTC. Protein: CASSPNLVRQGGNHNEQFF.

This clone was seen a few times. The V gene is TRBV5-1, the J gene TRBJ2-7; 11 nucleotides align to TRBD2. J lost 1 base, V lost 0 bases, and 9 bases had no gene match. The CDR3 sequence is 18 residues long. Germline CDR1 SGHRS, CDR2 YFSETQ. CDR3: CASSLGTSGYRLSYEQYF. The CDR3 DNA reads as TGCGCCAGCAGCTTGGGGACTAGCGGGTACCGATTATCCTACGAGCAGTACTTC.

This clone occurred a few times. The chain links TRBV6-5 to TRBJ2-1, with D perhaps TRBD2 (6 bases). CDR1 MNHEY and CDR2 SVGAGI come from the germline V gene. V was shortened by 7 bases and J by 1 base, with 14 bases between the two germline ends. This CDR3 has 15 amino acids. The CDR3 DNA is TGTGCCAGCAATTCCGGGCTAGCGTCCTACAATGAGCAGTTCTTC. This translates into CASNSGLASYNEQFF.

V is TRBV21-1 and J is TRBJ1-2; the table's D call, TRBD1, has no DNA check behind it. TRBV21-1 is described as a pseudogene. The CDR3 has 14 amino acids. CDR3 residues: CASSVYRLNYGYTF. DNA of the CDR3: TGTGCCAGCAGCGTGTACAGGCTGAACTATGGCTACACCTTC.

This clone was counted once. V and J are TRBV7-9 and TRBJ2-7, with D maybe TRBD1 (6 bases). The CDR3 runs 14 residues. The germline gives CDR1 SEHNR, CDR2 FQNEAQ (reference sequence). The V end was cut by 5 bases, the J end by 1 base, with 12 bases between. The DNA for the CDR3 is TGTGCCAGCAGCAATGGAGGACAGTCCTACGAGCAGTACTTC. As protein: CASSNGGQSYEQYF. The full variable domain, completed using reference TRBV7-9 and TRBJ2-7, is DTGVSQNPRHKITKRGQNVTFRCDPISEHNRLYWYRQTLGQGPEFLTYFQNEAQLEKSRLLSDRFSAERPKGSFSTLEIQRTEQGDSAMYLCASSNGGQSYEQYFGPGTRLTVT.

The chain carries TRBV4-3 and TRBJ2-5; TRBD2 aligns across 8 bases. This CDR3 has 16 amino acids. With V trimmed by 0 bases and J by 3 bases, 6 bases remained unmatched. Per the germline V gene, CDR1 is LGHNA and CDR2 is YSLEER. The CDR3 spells CASSQDITSGEETQYF. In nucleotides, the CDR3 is TGCGCCAGCAGCCAAGATATAACTAGCGGCGAAGAGACCCAGTACTTC.

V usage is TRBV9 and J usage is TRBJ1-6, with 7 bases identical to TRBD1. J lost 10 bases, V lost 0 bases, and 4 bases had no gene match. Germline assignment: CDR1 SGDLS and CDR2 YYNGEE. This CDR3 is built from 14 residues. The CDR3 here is CASSVDEGASPLHF. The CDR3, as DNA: TGTGCCAGCAGCGTAGACGAGGGGGCCTCACCCCTCCACTTT.

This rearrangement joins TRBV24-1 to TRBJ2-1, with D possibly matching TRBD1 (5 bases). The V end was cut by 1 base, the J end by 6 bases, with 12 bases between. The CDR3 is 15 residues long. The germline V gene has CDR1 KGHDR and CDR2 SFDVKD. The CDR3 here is CATSDFRDPGNEQFF. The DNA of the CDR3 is TGTGCCACCAGTGATTTCAGGGATCCGGGCAATGAGCAGTTCTTC.

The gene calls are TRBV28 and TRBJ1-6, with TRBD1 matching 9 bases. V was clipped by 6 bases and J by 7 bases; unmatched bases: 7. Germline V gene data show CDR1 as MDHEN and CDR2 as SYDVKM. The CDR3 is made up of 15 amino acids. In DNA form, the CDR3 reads TGTGCCAGCAGAGCTCGGGACAGGGTAAATTCACCCCTCCACTTT. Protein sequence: CASRARDRVNSPLHF.

CDR3 sequence (DNA): TGTGCCACCAGTGATAGGGGGGATACGCAGTATTTT. This encodes CATSDRGDTQYF. This chain connects TRBV24-1 to TRBJ2-3, with D maybe TRBD1 (6 bases). Germline lookup yields CDR1 KGHDR and CDR2 SFDVKD. The ends were cut back, 3 bases at V and 6 bases at J, with 6 bases in the middle. This CDR3 comprises 12 residues.

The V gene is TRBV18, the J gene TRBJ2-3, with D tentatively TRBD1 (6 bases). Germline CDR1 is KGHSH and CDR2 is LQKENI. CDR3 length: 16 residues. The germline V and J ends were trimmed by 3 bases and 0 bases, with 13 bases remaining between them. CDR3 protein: CASSPPTGFSTDTQYF. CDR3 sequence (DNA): TGTGCCAGCTCACCTCCTACAGGGTTCAGCACAGATACGCAGTATTTT.

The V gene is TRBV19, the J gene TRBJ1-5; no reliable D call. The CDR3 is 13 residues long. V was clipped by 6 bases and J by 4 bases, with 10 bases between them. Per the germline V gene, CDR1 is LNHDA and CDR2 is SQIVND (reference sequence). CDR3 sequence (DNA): TGTGCCAGTAGCCCAGGCCTAAATCAGCCCCAGCATTTT. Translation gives CASSPGLNQPQHF.

CDR3 residues: CASSFKGNEQFF. DNA for the CDR3: TGTGCCAGCAGTTTCAAGGGGAATGAGCAGTTCTTC. The rearrangement links TRBV12-3 or TRBV12-4 to TRBJ2-1; maybe TRBD1 (5 bases). The CDR3 totals 12 residues. The V gene lost 3 bases and the J gene lost 7 bases, with 7 bases spanning the gap.